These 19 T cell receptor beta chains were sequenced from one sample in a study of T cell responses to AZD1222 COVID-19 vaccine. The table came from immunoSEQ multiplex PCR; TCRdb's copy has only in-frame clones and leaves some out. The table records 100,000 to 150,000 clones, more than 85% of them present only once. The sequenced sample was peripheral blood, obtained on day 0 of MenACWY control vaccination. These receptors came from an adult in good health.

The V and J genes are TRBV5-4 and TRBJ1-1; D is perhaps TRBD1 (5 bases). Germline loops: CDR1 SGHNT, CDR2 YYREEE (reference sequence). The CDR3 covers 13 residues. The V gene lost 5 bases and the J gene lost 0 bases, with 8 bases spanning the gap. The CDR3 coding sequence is TGTGCCAGCAGGGGACTGATGAACACTGAAGCTTTCTTT. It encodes CASRGLMNTEAFF.

CDR3 coding DNA: TGTGCCAGCAGTTGGGAATCCTACAATGAGCAGTTCTTC. Its translation is CASSWESYNEQFF. The chain combines TRBV12-3 or TRBV12-4 with TRBJ2-1; D is ambiguous. Trimming pared 4 bases from V and 1 base from J, leaving 5 bases between. This CDR3 has 13 residues.

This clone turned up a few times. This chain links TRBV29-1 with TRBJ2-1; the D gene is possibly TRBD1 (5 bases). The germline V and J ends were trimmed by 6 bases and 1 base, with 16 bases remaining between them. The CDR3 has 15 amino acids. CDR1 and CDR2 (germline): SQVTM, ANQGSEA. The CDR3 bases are TGCAGCGTAATAAACCAGGGTCGGTCCTACAATGAGCAGTTCTTC. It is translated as CSVINQGRSYNEQFF.

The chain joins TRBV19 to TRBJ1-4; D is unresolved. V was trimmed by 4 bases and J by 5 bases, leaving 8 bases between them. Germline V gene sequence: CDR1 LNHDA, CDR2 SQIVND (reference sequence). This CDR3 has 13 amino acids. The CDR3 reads CASSKGRNEKLFF. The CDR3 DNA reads TGTGCCAGTAGTAAAGGACGGAATGAAAAACTGTTTTTT.

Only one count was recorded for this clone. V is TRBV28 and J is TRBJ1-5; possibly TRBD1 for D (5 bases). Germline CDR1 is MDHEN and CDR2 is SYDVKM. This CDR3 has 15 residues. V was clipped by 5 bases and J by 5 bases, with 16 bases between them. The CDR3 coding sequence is TGTGCCAGCAGTGTCGGGACGTCCGGGGATCAGCCCCAGCATTTT. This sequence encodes CASSVGTSGDQPQHF. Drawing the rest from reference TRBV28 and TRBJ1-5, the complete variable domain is DVKVTQSSRYLVKRTGEKVFLECVQDMDHENMFWYRQDPGLGLRLIYFSYDVKMKEKGDIPEGYSVSREKKERFSLILESASTNQTSMYLCASSVGTSGDQPQHFGDGTRLSIL.

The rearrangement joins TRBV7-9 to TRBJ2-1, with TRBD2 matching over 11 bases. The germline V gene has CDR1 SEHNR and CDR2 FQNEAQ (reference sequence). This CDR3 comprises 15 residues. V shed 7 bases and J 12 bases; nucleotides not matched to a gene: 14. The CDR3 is CASIPTGTSGSGQFF. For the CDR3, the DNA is TGTGCCAGCATCCCAACCGGGACTAGCGGCAGTGGGCAGTTCTTC.

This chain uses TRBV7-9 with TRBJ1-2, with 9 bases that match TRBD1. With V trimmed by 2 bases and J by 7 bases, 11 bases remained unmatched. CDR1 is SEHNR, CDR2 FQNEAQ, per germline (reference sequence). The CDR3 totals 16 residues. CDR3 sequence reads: CASSLTGTGFWIGYTF. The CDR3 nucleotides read TGTGCCAGCAGCTTAACAGGGACAGGGTTTTGGATTGGCTACACCTTC.

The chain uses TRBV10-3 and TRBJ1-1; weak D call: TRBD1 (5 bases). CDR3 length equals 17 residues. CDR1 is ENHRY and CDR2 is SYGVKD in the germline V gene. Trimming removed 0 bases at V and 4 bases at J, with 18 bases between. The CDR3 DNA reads TGTGCCATCAGTGAGTCGGATTTAGTTATGGGGCGCACTGAAGCTTTCTTT. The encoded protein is CAISESDLVMGRTEAFF.

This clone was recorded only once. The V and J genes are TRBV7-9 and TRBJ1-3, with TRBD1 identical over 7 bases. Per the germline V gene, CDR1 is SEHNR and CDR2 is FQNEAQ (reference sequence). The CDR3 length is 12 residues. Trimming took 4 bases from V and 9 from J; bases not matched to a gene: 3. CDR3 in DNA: TGTGCCAGCAGCTCGACAGGGATCACCATATATTTT. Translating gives CASSSTGITIYF.

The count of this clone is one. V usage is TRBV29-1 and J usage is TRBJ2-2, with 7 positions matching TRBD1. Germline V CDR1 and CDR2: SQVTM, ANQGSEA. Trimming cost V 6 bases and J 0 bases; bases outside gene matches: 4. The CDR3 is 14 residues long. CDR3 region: CSVGQLTNTGELFF. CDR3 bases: TGCAGCGTGGGACAGCTCACGAACACCGGGGAGCTGTTTTTT.

The CDR3 is CASSLEGAAGYEQYF. In DNA form, the CDR3 reads TGTGCCAGCAGCTTGGAAGGGGCGGCTGGATACGAGCAGTACTTC. This chain links TRBV5-4 with TRBJ2-7; D might be TRBD1 (5 bases). This CDR3 has 15 amino acids. Germline V gives CDR1 SGHNT, CDR2 YYREEE (reference sequence). V shed 0 bases and J shed 4 bases, with 14 bases lying between them.

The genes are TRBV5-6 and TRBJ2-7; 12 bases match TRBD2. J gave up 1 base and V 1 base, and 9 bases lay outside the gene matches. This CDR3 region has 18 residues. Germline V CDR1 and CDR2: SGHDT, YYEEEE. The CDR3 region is CASSLNLAGGMRSYEQYF. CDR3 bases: TGTGCCAGCAGCTTGAACCTAGCGGGAGGGATGAGGTCCTACGAGCAGTACTTC.

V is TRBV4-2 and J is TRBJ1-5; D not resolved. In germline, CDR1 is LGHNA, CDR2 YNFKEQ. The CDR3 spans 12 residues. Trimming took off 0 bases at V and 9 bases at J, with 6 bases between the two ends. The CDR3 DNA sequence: TGTGCCAGCAGCCAAGATCGGACGCCCCAGCATTTT. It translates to CASSQDRTPQHF.

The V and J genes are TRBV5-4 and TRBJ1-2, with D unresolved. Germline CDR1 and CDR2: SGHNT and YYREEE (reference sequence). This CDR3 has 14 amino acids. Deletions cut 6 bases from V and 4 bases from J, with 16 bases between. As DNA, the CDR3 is TGTGCCAGCATCCCCCCTGGGAGGCCCTATGGCTACACCTTC. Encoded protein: CASIPPGRPYGYTF.

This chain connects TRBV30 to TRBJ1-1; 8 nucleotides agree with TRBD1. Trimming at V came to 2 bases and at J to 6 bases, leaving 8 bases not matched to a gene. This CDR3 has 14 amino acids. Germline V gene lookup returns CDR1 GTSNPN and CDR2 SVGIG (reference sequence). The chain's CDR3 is CAWSKRDRSSEAFF. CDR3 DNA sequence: TGTGCCTGGAGTAAAAGGGACAGGTCCTCTGAAGCTTTCTTT. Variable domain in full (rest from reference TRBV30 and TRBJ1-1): SQTIHQWPATLVQPVGSPLSLECTVEGTSNPNLYWYRQAAGRGLQLLFYSVGIGQISSEVPQNLSASRPQDRQFILSSKKLLLSDSGFYLCAWSKRDRSSEAFFGQGTRLTVV.

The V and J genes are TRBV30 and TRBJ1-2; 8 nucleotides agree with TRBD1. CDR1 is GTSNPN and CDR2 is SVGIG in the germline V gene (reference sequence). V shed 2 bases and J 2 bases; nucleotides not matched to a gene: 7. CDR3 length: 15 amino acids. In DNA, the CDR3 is TGTGCCTGGAGTCCCCCACAGGGGGTGAACTATGGCTACACCTTC. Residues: CAWSPPQGVNYGYTF.

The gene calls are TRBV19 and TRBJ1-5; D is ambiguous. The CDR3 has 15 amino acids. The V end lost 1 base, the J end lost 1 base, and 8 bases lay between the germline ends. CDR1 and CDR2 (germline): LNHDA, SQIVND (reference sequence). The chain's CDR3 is CASSIGGSSNQPQHF. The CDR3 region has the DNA TGTGCCAGTAGTATAGGAGGTTCGAGCAATCAGCCCCAGCATTTT.

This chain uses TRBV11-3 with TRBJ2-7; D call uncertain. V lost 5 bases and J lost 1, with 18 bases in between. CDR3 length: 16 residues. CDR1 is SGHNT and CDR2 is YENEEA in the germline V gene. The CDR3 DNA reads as TGTGCCAGCAGCCCAGTGAGGTTGGGCAGGTCCTACGAGCAGTACTTC. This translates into CASSPVRLGRSYEQYF.

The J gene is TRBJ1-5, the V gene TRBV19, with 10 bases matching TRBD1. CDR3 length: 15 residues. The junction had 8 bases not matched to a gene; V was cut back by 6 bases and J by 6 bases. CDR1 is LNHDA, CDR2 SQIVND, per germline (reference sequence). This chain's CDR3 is CASSADRGFGQPQHF. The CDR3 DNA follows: TGTGCCAGTAGCGCGGACAGGGGGTTTGGTCAGCCCCAGCATTTT.